This TCR beta chain derives from a study of blood T cell repertoires in COVID-19. At the level of the study: The origin of the acute and convalescent COVID-19 samples was the United States, Italy and Spain.

Trimming took 3 bases from V and 8 from J; bases not matched to a gene: 7. Looked up from germline, CDR1 is SQVTM and CDR2 is ANQGSEA. This CDR3 has 13 amino acids. In terms of age and location, participants ranged from roughly 18 to 90 years and lived in under 30 US areas. Grouping used clinical history reported by participants in a survey and questionnaire. Methods used by the authors: Estimates of nucleated cell counts were drawn from the amplification of reference gene primers. The data were produced by immunoSEQ multiplex PCR, yet TCRdb's version contains in-frame clones alone and is incomplete. That table is the source of V, J and clone size, and D and trimming were worked out from the DNA. The table records approximately 180,000 clones, about 77% of them present only once.

Sequenced sample: PBMCs or T cells enriched from blood (not recorded which). The V gene is TRBV29-1, the J gene TRBJ1-1, with TRBD1 matching over 9 bases. This receptor was identified in a woman between 50 and 59 years old with acute COVID-19. The CDR3, as DNA: TGCAGCGTTGATAGGTTGGACAGGGGCGAAGCTTTCTTT. Its protein product is CSVDRLDRGEAFF.